Listed below are T cell receptor beta chains from one sample, sequenced in a study of shared clonotypes between healthy human individuals. Method: immunoSEQ multiplex PCR; TCRdb's copy keeps in-frame clones and lacks some. The sample includes about 1 million clones, about 80% seen only once; the top ten take less than 1.5%. The sequenced material came from memory CD4+ T cells sorted from blood. These receptors all stem from a man between 18 and 29 years old in good health. Each CDR3 is given with its conserved first and last residue. Each record gives: D gene, V gene, J gene, clone size, CDR3 DNA, CDR3 protein. D genes are given only for firm matches. Rows give clone size only sometimes, using once, few, many, or a class for an expanded clone.

d_call: TRBD2; v_call: TRBV5-4; j_call: TRBJ2-3; clone_size: -; cdr3_nt: TGTGCCAGCAGCTTGGCAGTAGCGGGGGATACGCAGTATTTT; cdr3_aa: CASSLAVAGDTQYF
d_call: TRBD2; v_call: TRBV2; j_call: TRBJ2-3; clone_size: -; cdr3_nt: TGTGCCAGCAGTGCCCTCACTAGCGCCGGCGATACGCAGTATTTT; cdr3_aa: CASSALTSAGDTQYF
d_call: -; v_call: TRBV29-1; j_call: TRBJ2-3; clone_size: -; cdr3_nt: TGCAGCGTTGAGGAAGGCGGGTGGGATACGCAGTATTTT; cdr3_aa: CSVEEGGWDTQYF
d_call: -; v_call: TRBV5-1; j_call: TRBJ1-1; clone_size: -; cdr3_nt: TGCGCCAGCAGCTTCGGGACGAACACTGAAGCTTTCTTT; cdr3_aa: CASSFGTNTEAFF
d_call: -; v_call: TRBV15; j_call: TRBJ1-1; clone_size: -; cdr3_nt: TGTGCCACCAGCAAAGGCAGGGGCTTAGGGGACACTGAAGCTTTCTTT; cdr3_aa: CATSKGRGLGDTEAFF
d_call: -; v_call: TRBV6-5; j_call: TRBJ1-2; clone_size: few; cdr3_nt: TGTGCCAGCAGTTATCTAGGGTCGAGCGGCTACACCTTC; cdr3_aa: CASSYLGSSGYTF
d_call: -; v_call: TRBV5-1; j_call: TRBJ2-5; clone_size: -; cdr3_nt: TGCGCCAGCCGGTTCGGGAGCACGGCCCAAGAGACCCAGTACTTC; cdr3_aa: CASRFGSTAQETQYF
d_call: -; v_call: TRBV30; j_call: TRBJ2-1; clone_size: -; cdr3_nt: TGTGCCTGGAAACTAGGGGGCTACAATGAGCAGTTCTTC; cdr3_aa: CAWKLGGYNEQFF
d_call: TRBD1; v_call: TRBV6-4; j_call: TRBJ2-7; clone_size: -; cdr3_nt: TGTGCCAGCAGTGACCCCCGGGACAGCTCCTACGAGCAGTACTTC; cdr3_aa: CASSDPRDSSYEQYF
d_call: TRBD1; v_call: TRBV27; j_call: TRBJ2-7; clone_size: many; cdr3_nt: TGTGCCAGCAGCAGAGACAGGGCGGCGAGGTACGAGCAGTACTTC; cdr3_aa: CASSRDRAARYEQYF
d_call: TRBD2; v_call: TRBV6-6; j_call: TRBJ2-7; clone_size: few; cdr3_nt: TGTGCCAGCAGTCCAGGACTAGCGGGGGCACTTGAGCAGTACTTC; cdr3_aa: CASSPGLAGALEQYF
d_call: -; v_call: TRBV9; j_call: TRBJ2-3; clone_size: -; cdr3_nt: TGTGCCAGCAGCGACACTTTTGCGGCCGATACGCAGTATTTT; cdr3_aa: CASSDTFAADTQYF
d_call: -; v_call: TRBV29-1; j_call: TRBJ1-1; clone_size: -; cdr3_nt: TGCAGCGTTGAAGGCGGGGACACTGAAGCTTTCTTT; cdr3_aa: CSVEGGDTEAFF
d_call: -; v_call: TRBV28; j_call: TRBJ2-3; clone_size: -; cdr3_nt: TGTGCCAGCAGTTCCCGAGGGCGGACCACAGATACGCAGTATTTT; cdr3_aa: CASSSRGRTTDTQYF
d_call: -; v_call: TRBV7-2; j_call: TRBJ2-5; clone_size: many; cdr3_nt: TGTGCCAGCACAAGGAAGCCTCGGGAGACCCAGTACTTC; cdr3_aa: CASTRKPRETQYF